A selection of T cell receptor beta chains follows, all from one sample in a study of radiation and T cells in renal cell carcinoma. Sequencing used immunoSEQ multiplex PCR; TCRdb keeps in-frame clones, though not all of them. In the table there are 140,000 or so clones, roughly 84% of which are singletons. Sequenced here: blood, sampled from a patient whose treatment included radiotherapy and nephrectomy. Source of these receptors: a woman aged 50 to 60 with renal cell carcinoma. CDR3s leave out the opening cysteine and the closing phenylalanine or tryptophan.

j_call: TRBJ1-1
v_call: TRBV14
cdr3_aa: ASSPHLNTEAF

j_call: TRBJ2-2
v_call: TRBV27
cdr3_aa: ASRKSGPGGELF

j_call: TRBJ2-7
v_call: TRBV6-1
cdr3_aa: ASSQGRGGIYEQY

j_call: TRBJ1-6
v_call: TRBV25-1
cdr3_aa: ASRAPGQYNSPLH

j_call: TRBJ1-1
v_call: TRBV6-1
cdr3_aa: ASSRIRETEAF

j_call: TRBJ1-1
v_call: TRBV15
cdr3_aa: ATSRELHSEAF

j_call: TRBJ1-1
v_call: TRBV5-1
cdr3_aa: ASSSTGENTEAF

j_call: TRBJ1-3
v_call: TRBV10-1
cdr3_aa: ASSDGTASGNTIY

j_call: TRBJ1-2
v_call: TRBV4-2
cdr3_aa: ASSQGMRERNYGYT

j_call: TRBJ1-2
v_call: TRBV5-6
cdr3_aa: ASSPGQFIYGYT

j_call: TRBJ1-2
v_call: TRBV30
cdr3_aa: AWSAVRAGYGYT

j_call: TRBJ2-3
v_call: TRBV7-3
cdr3_aa: ASSLGTITDTQY

j_call: TRBJ2-3
v_call: TRBV6-1
cdr3_aa: ASCRGLGTDTQY

j_call: TRBJ2-1
v_call: TRBV14
cdr3_aa: ASSQVLGAHRDEQF

j_call: TRBJ2-1
v_call: TRBV6-6
cdr3_aa: ASSPGRGGREQF

j_call: TRBJ2-2
v_call: TRBV5-1
cdr3_aa: ASRTGTEGTGELF

j_call: TRBJ1-1
v_call: TRBV6-1
cdr3_aa: ASSEVFLNTEAF